This entry is about one T cell receptor (beta chain). The target antigen is unknown. The data were obtained in a study of a mutant IDH1 vaccine in newly diagnosed glioma. CDR3 size: 12 residues. With 4 bases removed from V and 3 bases from J, the gap between germline ends came to 7 bases. The germline gives CDR1 SGHRS, CDR2 YFSETQ. Generated by immunoSEQ multiplex PCR, the TCRdb table keeps only in-frame clones and is missing some. Counted here are just over 65,000 clones, 84% occurring once; the ten biggest clones make up about 14%. Time point defined: week 23, last vaccination. With topical imiquimod, each dose of the vaccine consisted of 300 ug of mutant IDH1 20-mer peptide.

Sequencing was performed on PBMCs, taken from a glioma patient whose treatment included an IDH1 peptide vaccine. V gene TRBV5-1 combines with J gene TRBJ1-2; D gene ambiguous. The receptor's source is a man aged 18 to 29 with glioma. The CDR3 region has the DNA TGCGCCAGCAGCCCCGTGGACTATGGCTACACCTTC. Translation gives CASSPVDYGYTF.